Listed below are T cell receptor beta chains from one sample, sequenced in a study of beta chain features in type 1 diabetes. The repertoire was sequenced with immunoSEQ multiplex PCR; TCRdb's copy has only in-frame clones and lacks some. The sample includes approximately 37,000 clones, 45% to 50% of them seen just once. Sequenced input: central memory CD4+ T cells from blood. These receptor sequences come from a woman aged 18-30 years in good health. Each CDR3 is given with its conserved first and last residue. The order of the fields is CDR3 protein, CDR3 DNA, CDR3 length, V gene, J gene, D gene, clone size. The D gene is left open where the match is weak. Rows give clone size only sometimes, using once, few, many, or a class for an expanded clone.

CASSETGYTGELFF	TGTGCCAGCAGTGAAACAGGGTACACCGGGGAGCTGTTTTTT	14	TRBV2	TRBJ2-2	.	few
CASSAQGTDTQYF	TGTGCCAGCAGTGCCCAGGGCACAGATACGCAGTATTTT	13	TRBV6-1	TRBJ2-3	.	.
CASSLAVVGVDTQYF	TGTGCCAGCAGCCTAGCGGTCGTGGGGGTGGATACGCAGTATTTT	15	TRBV27	TRBJ2-3	TRBD2	.
CASSFRGGEQYF	TGCGCCAGCAGCTTCAGGGGCGGCGAGCAGTACTTC	12	TRBV5-1	TRBJ2-7	.	once
CASSQQGSEQYF	TGCGCCAGCAGCCAACAGGGTTCCGAGCAGTACTTC	12	TRBV5-1	TRBJ2-7	.	.
CASSAGPQRGYNEQFF	TGTGCCAGCAGCGCCGGCCCCCAGCGGGGGTACAATGAGCAGTTCTTC	16	TRBV9	TRBJ2-1	TRBD2	few
CASRPTGNSPLHF	TGTGCCAGCAGACCGACAGGGAATTCACCCCTCCACTTT	13	TRBV7-2	TRBJ1-6	TRBD1	.
CASSERTWGYTF	TGTGCCAGCAGTGAACGGACTTGGGGCTACACCTTC	12	TRBV6-1	TRBJ1-2	.	.
CASSIGGEKLFF	TGTGCCAGCAGTATTGGCGGTGAAAAACTGTTTTTT	12	TRBV28	TRBJ1-4	.	.
CASSLQGVNTEAFF	TGTGCCAGCAGCTTACAGGGGGTGAACACTGAAGCTTTCTTT	14	TRBV7-6	TRBJ1-1	TRBD1	.
CASSFQTGGGLSNTEAFF	TGTGCCAGTAGTTTCCAAACAGGGGGAGGACTGTCGAACACTGAAGCTTTCTTT	18	TRBV19	TRBJ1-1	TRBD1	few
CASSLDSRGRAYF	TGTGCCAGCAGCTTAGACTCTCGCGGGAGGGCGTATTTT	13	TRBV11-2	TRBJ2-3	TRBD2	.
CAWSSLLAGYNEQFF	TGTGCCTGGAGTTCTCTACTAGCGGGCTACAATGAGCAGTTCTTC	15	TRBV30	TRBJ2-1	TRBD2	few
CASSPVDTSNYGYTF	TGTGCCAGCTCACCAGTCGACACCTCAAACTATGGCTACACCTTC	15	TRBV18	TRBJ1-2	.	.
CASSLVGGPRGSPLHF	TGTGCCAGCAGCTTAGTCGGGGGGCCCCGGGGTTCACCCCTCCACTTT	16	TRBV7-9	TRBJ1-6	.	.
CASRRGALYEQYF	TGTGCCAGCAGGCGGGGGGCTCTCTACGAGCAGTACTTC	13	TRBV5-6	TRBJ2-7	TRBD2	.
CASRTGATEAFF	TGTGCCAGCAGAACAGGGGCCACTGAAGCTTTCTTT	12	TRBV25-1	TRBJ1-1	TRBD1	.
CASSLIADNQPQHF	TGTGCCAGCAGCTTAATTGCAGACAATCAGCCCCAGCATTTT	14	TRBV7-9	TRBJ1-5	.	.
CASSGRDRGRGTEAFF	TGTGCCAGCAGCGGGAGGGACAGGGGACGCGGCACTGAAGCTTTCTTT	16	TRBV7-2	TRBJ1-1	TRBD1	.
CASSLYQVRDEQYF	TGCGCCAGCAGCTTGTACCAGGTCAGAGACGAGCAGTACTTC	14	TRBV5-1	TRBJ2-7	.	.
CASGEGRTYEQYF	TGCGCCAGCGGGGAGGGACGGACCTACGAGCAGTACTTC	13	TRBV5-1	TRBJ2-7	TRBD2	.
CAGRDYSYEQYF	TGTGCCGGCCGGGACTACTCCTACGAGCAGTACTTC	12	TRBV30	TRBJ2-7	TRBD2	.
CASSLDSGWTEAFF	TGCGCCAGCAGCTTGGACAGCGGATGGACTGAAGCTTTCTTT	14	TRBV5-1	TRBJ1-1	.	.
CASSGLAGGETGELFF	TGTGCCAGCTCGGGACTAGCGGGAGGAGAGACCGGGGAGTTGTTTTTT	16	TRBV18	TRBJ2-2	TRBD2	.
CASSSRTSGTYNEQFF	TGTGCCAGCAGCTCCAGGACTAGCGGGACCTACAATGAGCAGTTCTTC	16	TRBV11-3	TRBJ2-1	TRBD2	.
CASSLARQPYNEQFF	TGTGCCAGCAGCTTAGCTAGACAACCCTACAATGAGCAGTTCTTC	15	TRBV7-2	TRBJ2-1	.	few
CASSFGTGTFSGANVLTF	TGTGCCAGCAGCTTCGGGACAGGGACCTTCTCTGGGGCCAACGTCCTGACTTTC	18	TRBV7-6	TRBJ2-6	TRBD1	few
CASSSGDSDTQYF	TGCGCCAGCAGCTCTGGTGACTCTGATACGCAGTATTTT	13	TRBV5-1	TRBJ2-3	.	.
CASSLAGGNNEQFF	TGTGCCAGCAGCTTAGCGGGGGGCAACAATGAGCAGTTCTTC	14	TRBV11-2	TRBJ2-1	.	.
CASSLDWGGRETQYF	TGTGCCAGCAGCTTGGACTGGGGGGGGAGGGAGACCCAGTACTTC	15	TRBV7-3	TRBJ2-5	TRBD2	.
CATSRDRGRGVSSYEQYF	TGTGCCACCAGCAGAGATCGGGGGAGAGGGGTTAGCTCCTACGAGCAGTACTTC	18	TRBV15	TRBJ2-7	.	.
CAISEDRSYGYTF	TGTGCCATCAGTGAGGACAGGAGCTATGGCTACACCTTC	13	TRBV10-3	TRBJ1-2	.	few
CASSLAASGGADTQYF	TGTGCCAGCAGCTTGGCAGCTAGCGGGGGGGCAGATACGCAGTATTTT	16	TRBV5-6	TRBJ2-3	TRBD2	.